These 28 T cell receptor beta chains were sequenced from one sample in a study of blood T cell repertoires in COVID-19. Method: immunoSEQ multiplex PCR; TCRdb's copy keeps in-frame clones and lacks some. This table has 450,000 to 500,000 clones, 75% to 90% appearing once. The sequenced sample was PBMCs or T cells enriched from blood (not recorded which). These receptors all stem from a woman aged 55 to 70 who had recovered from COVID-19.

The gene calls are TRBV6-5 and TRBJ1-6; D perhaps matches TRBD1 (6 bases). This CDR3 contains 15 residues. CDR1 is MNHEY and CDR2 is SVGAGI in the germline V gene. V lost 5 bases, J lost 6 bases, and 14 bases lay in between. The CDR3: CASSTSDRLNSPLHF. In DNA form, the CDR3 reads TGTGCCAGCAGTACTTCAGACAGGCTTAATTCACCCCTCCACTTT.

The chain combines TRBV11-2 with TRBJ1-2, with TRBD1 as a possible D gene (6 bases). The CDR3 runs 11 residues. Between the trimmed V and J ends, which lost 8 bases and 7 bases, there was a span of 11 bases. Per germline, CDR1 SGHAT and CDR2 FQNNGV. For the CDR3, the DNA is TGTGCCAGCGGGGGGGGCGGTGGCTACACCTTC. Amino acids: CASGGGGGYTF. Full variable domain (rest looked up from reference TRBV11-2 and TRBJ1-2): EAGVAQSPRYKIIEKRQSVAFWCNPISGHATLYWYQQILGQGPKLLIQFQNNGVVDDSQLPKDRFSAERLKGVDSTLKIQPAKLEDSAVYLCASGGGGGYTFGSGTRLTVV.

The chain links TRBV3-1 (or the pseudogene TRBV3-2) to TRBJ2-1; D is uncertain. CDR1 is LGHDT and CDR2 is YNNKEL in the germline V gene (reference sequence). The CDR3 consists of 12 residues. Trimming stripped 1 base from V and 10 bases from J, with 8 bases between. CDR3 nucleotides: TGTGCCAGCAGCCAAGGTCCACTAGAGCAGTTCTTC. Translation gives CASSQGPLEQFF.

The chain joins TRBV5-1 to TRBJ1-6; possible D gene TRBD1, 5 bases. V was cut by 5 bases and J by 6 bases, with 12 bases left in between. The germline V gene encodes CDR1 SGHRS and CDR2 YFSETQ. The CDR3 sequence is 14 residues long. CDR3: CASSRGTSNSPLHF. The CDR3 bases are TGCGCCAGCAGTCGGGGGACTTCTAATTCACCCCTCCACTTT.

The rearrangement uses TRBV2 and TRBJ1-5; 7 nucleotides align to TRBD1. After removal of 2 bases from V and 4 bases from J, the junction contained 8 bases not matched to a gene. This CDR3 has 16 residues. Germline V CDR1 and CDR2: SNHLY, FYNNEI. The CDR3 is CASSELQGLGNQPQHF. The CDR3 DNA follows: TGTGCCAGCAGTGAACTACAGGGGTTAGGGAATCAGCCCCAGCATTTT.

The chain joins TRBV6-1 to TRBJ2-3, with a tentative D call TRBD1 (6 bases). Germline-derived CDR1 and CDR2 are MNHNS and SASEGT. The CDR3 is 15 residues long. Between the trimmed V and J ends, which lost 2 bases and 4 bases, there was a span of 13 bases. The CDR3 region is CASSERGAGADTQYF. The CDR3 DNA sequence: TGTGCCAGCAGTGAACGAGGGGCAGGGGCAGATACGCAGTATTTT.

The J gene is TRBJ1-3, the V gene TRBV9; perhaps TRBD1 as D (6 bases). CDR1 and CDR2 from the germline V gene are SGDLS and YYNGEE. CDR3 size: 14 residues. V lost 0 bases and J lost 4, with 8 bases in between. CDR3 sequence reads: CASSVDRDGNTIYF. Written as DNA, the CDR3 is TGTGCCAGCAGCGTAGACAGGGACGGAAACACCATATATTTT.

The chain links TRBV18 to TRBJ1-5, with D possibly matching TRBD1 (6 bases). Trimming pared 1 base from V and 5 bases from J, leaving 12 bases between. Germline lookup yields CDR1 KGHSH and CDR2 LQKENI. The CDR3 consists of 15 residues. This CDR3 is CASSPQTGGDQPQHF. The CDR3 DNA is TGTGCCAGCTCACCACAGACAGGCGGCGATCAGCCCCAGCATTTT.

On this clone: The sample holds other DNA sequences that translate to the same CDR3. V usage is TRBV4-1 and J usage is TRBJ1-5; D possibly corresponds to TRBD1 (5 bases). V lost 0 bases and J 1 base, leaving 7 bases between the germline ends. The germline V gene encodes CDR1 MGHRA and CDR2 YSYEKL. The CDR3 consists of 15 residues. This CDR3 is CASSQEGVSNQPQHF. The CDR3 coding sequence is TGCGCCAGCAGCCAAGAAGGGGTGAGCAATCAGCCCCAGCATTTT.

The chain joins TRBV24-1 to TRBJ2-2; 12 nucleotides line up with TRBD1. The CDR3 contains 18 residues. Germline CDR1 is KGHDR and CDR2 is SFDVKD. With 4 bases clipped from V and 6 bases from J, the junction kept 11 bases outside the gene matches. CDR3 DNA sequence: TGTGCCACCAGTGACCCACCGGGACAGGGGGCGAGTGCCGGGGAGCTGTTTTTT. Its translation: CATSDPPGQGASAGELFF.

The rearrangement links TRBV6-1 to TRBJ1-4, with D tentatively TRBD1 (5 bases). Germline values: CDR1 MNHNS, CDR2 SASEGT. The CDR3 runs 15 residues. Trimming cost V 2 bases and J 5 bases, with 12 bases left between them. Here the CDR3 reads CASSEFGGENEKLFF. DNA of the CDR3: TGTGCCAGCAGTGAATTCGGGGGGGAGAATGAAAAACTGTTTTTT.

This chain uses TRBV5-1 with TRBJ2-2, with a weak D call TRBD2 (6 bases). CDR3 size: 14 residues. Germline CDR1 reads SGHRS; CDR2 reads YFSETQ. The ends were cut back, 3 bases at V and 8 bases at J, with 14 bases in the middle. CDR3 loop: CASSSYGGRGELFF. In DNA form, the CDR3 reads TGCGCCAGCAGCTCTTACGGGGGAAGAGGGGAGCTGTTTTTT.

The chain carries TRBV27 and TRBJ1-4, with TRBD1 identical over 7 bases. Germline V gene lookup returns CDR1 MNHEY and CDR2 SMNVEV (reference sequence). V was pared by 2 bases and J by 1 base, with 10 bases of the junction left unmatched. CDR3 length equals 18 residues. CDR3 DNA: TGTGCCAGCAGTTTAGTAGGGGGCGCTTGGGGAACTAATGAAAAACTGTTTTTT. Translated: CASSLVGGAWGTNEKLFF. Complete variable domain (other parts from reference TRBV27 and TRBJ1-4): EAQVTQNPRYLITVTGKKLTVTCSQNMNHEYMSWYRQDPGLGLRQIYYSMNVEVTDKGDVPEGYKVSRKEKRNFPLILESPSPNQTSLYFCASSLVGGAWGTNEKLFFGSGTQLSVL.

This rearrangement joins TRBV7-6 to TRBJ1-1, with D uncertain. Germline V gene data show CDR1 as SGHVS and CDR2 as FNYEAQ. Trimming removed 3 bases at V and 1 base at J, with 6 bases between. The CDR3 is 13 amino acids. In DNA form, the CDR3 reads TGTGCCAGCAGCTTCACCGGGAACACTGAAGCTTTCTTT. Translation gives CASSFTGNTEAFF.

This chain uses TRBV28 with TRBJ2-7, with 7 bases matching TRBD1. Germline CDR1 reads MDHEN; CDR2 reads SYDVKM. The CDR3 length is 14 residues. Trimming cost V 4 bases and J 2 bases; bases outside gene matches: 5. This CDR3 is CASSSPGTAYEQYV. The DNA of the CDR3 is TGTGCCAGCAGTTCCCCGGGGACAGCCTACGAGCAGTACGTC.

The CDR3 nucleotides are TGTGCCAGCGTACCGGGGAGGGAGAACACTGAAGCTTTCTTT. It translates to CASVPGRENTEAFF. The rearrangement links TRBV27 to TRBJ1-1; D gene uncertain. The CDR3 is made up of 14 amino acids. With 8 bases removed from V and 1 base from J, the gap between germline ends came to 14 bases. The germline gives CDR1 MNHEY, CDR2 SMNVEV (reference sequence).

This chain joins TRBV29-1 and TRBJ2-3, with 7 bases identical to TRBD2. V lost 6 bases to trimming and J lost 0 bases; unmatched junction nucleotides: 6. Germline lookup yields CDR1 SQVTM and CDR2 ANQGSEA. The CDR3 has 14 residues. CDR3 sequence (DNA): TGCAGCGTCCGTCCAGCGGGGAGCACAGATACGCAGTATTTT. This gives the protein CSVRPAGSTDTQYF.

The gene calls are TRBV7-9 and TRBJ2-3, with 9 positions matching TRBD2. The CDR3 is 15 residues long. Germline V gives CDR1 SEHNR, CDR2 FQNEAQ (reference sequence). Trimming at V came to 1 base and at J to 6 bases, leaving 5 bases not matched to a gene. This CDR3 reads CASSLGGTSMDTQYF. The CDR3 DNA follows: TGTGCCAGCAGCTTAGGCGGGACTAGCATGGATACGCAGTATTTT.

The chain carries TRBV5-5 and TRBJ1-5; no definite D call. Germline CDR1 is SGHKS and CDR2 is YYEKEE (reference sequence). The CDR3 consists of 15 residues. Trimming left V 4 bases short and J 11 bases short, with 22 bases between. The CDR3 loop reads CASSRTRALKEAQHF. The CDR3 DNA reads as TGTGCCAGCAGCCGCACCCGGGCCCTTAAGGAGGCCCAGCATTTT.

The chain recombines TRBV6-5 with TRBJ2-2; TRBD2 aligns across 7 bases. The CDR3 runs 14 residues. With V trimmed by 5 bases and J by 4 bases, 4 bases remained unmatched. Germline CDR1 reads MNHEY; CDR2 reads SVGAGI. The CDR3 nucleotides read TGTGCCAGCAGTCTGGGGGGGGGCACCGGGGAGCTGTTTTTT. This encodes CASSLGGGTGELFF.

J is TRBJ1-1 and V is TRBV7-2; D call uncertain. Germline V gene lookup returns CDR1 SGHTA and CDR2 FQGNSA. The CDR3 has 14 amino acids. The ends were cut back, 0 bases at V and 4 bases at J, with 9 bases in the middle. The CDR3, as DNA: TGTGCCAGCAGCTTAGCCACATGGAGCACTGAAGCTTTCTTT. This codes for CASSLATWSTEAFF.

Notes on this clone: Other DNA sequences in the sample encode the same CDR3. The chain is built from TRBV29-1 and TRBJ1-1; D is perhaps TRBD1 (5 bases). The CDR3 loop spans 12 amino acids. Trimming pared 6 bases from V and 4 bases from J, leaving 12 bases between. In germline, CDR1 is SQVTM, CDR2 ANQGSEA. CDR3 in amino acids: CSVRRGGTEAFF. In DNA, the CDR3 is TGCAGCGTCCGAAGGGGTGGCACTGAAGCTTTCTTT.

The CDR3 here is CASSLEVRNSPLHF. The DNA for the CDR3 is TGTGCCAGCAGCTTAGAAGTCAGGAACTCACCCCTCCACTTT. V usage is TRBV7-8 and J usage is TRBJ1-6; D call uncertain. The CDR3 loop spans 14 amino acids. Deletions cut 1 base from V and 10 bases from J, with 11 bases between. The germline CDR1 and CDR2 sequences are SGHVS and FQNEAQ.

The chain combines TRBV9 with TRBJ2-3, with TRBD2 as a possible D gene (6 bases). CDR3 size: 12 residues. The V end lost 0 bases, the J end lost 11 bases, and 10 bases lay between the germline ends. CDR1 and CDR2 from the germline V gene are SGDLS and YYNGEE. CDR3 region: CASSVAGTGQYF. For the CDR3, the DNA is TGTGCCAGCAGCGTAGCCGGGACTGGGCAGTATTTT.

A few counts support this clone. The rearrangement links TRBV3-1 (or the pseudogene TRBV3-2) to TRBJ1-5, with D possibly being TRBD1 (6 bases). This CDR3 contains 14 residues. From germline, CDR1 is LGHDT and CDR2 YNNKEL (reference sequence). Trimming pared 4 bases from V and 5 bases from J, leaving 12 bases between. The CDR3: CASSLRQADQPQHF. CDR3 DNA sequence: TGTGCCAGCAGCCTTCGACAGGCAGATCAGCCCCAGCATTTT.

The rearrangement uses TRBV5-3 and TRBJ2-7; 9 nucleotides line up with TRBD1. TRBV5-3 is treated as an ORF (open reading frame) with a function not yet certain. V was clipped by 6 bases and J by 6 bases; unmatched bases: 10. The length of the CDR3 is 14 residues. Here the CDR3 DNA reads TGTGCCAGAACCCTAAAGGGACAGGGTCGCGAGCAGTACGTC. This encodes CARTLKGQGREQYV.

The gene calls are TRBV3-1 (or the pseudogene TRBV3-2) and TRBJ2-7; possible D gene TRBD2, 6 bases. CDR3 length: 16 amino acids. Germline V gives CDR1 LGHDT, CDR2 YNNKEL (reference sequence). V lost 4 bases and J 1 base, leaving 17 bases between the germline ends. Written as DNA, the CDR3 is TGTGCCAGCAGCCTAACCGGCGGGGCAGATTCCTACGAGCAGTACTTC. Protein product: CASSLTGGADSYEQYF.

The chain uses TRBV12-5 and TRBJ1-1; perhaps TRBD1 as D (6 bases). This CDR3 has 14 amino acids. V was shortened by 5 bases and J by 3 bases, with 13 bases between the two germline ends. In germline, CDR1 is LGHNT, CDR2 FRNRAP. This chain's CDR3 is CASGTGQTDTEAFF. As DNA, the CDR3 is TGTGCTAGTGGTACCGGACAGACGGACACTGAAGCTTTCTTT. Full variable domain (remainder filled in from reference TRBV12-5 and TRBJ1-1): DARVTQTPRHKVTEMGQEVTMRCQPILGHNTVFWYRQTMMQGLELLAYFRNRAPLDDSGMPKDRFSAEMPDATLATLKIQPSEPRDSAVYFCASGTGQTDTEAFFGQGTRLTVV.